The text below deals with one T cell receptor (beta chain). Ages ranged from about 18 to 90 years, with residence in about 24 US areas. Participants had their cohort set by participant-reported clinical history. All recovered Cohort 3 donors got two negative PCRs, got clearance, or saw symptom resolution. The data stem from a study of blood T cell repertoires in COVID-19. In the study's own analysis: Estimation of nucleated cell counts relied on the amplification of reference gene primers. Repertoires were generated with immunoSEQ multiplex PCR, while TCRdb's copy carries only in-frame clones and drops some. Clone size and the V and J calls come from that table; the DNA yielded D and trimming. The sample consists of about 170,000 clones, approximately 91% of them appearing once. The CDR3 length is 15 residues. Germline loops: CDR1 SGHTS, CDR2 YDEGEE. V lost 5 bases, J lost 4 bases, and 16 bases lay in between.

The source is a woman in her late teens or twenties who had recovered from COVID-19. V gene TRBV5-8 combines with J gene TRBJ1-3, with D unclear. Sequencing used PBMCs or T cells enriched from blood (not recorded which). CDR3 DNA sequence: TGTGCCAGCAGGGGCCGCTCAGATGAAGGAAACACCATATATTTT. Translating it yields CASRGRSDEGNTIYF.